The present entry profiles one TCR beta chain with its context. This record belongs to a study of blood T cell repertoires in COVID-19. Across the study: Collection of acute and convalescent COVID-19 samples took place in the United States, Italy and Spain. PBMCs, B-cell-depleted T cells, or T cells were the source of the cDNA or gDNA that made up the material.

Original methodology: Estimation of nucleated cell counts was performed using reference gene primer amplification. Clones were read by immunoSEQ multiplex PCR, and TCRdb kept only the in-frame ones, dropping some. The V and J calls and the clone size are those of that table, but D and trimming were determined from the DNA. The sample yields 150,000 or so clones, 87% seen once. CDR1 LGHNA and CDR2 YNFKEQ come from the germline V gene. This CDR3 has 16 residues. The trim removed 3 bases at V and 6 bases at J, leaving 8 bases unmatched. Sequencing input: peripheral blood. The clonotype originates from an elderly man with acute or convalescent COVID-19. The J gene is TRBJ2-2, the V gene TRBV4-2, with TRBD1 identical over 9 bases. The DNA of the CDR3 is TGTGCCAGCAGCCATACTCCGGGACAGGGCTCCGGGGAGCTGTTTTTT. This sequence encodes CASSHTPGQGSGELFF.